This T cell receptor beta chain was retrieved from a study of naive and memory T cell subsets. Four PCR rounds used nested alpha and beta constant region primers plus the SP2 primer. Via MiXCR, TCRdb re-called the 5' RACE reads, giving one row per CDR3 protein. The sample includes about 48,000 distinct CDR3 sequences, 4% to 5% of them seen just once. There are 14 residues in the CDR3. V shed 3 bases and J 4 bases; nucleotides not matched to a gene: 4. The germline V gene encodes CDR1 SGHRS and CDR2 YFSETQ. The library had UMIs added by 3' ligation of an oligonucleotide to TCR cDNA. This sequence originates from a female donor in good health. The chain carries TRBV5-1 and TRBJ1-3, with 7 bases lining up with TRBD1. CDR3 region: CASSSTGCGNTIYF. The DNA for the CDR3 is TGCGCCAGCAGCTCGACAGGGTGCGGAAACACCATATATTTT.